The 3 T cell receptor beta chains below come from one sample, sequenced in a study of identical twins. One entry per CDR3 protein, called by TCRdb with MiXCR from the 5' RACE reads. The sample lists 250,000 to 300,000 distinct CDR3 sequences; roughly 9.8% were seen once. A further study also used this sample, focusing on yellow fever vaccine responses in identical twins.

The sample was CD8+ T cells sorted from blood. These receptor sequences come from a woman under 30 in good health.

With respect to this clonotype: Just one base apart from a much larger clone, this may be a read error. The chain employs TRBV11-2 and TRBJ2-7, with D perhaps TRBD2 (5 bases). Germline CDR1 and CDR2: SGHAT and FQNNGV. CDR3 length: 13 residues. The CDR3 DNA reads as TGTGCCAGCAGCTTACCGGACTCCTACAAGCAGTACTTC. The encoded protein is CASSLPDSYKQYF.

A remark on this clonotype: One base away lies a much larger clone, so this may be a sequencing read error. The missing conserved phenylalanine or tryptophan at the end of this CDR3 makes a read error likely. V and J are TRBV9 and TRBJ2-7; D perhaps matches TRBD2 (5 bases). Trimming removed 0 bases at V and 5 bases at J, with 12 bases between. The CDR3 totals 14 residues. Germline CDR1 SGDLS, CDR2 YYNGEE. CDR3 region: CASSVGGLAHEQYL. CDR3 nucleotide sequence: TGTGCCAGCAGCGTAGGAGGGCTAGCCCACGAGCAGTACCTC.

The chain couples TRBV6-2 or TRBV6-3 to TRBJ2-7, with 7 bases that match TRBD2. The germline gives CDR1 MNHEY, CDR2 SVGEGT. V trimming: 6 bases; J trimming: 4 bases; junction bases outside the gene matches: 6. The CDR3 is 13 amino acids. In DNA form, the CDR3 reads TGTGCCAGCAGGTTGACTAGCTGGTACGAGCAGTACTTC. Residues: CASRLTSWYEQYF.